This entry lists 5 T cell receptor beta chains sequenced from one sample in a study of metastatic and nonmetastatic thyroid tumors. MiXCR was used by TCRdb to re-call the PCR reads. The sample includes roughly 48,000 clones, over 15% of them seen just once. Treatment of any kind had been given to no patient before thyroid surgery. The specimen sequenced was blood. Source of these receptors: a female donor with papillary thyroid cancer or a benign thyroid nodule (not recorded which). Some clones in this sample may be carry-over from other donors' samples.

This clone has at least ten counts. The V gene is TRBV19, the J gene TRBJ2-4, with D tentatively TRBD1 (6 bases). Germline V gene data show CDR1 as LNHDA and CDR2 as SQIVND (reference sequence). This CDR3 region has 13 residues. V gave up 6 bases and J gave up 2 bases, with 8 bases separating them. As DNA, the CDR3 is TGTGCCAGTAGCAGGGGTTCCAAAAACATTCAGTACTTC. It is translated as CASSRGSKNIQYF.

This clone was counted many times. J is TRBJ1-1 and V is TRBV5-5, with unresolved D. The CDR3 has 13 residues. Deletions cut 6 bases from V and 0 bases from J, with 9 bases between. Per germline, CDR1 SGHKS and CDR2 YYEKEE (reference sequence). The CDR3 region has the DNA TGTGCCAGCATCGCCATTTTGAACACTGAAGCTTTCTTT. Its translation is CASIAILNTEAFF.

This clone was recorded at least ten times. The V call is TRBV11-2, the J call TRBJ2-7, with D possibly matching TRBD2 (5 bases). Trimming removed 3 bases at V and 6 bases at J, with 24 bases between. CDR1 and CDR2 (germline): SGHAT, FQNNGV. CDR3 length: 17 amino acids. DNA of the CDR3: TGTGCCAGCAGCTTCCCCCCCACCATTCGGGGAGAGGGCGAGCAGTACTTC. Amino acid sequence: CASSFPPTIRGEGEQYF. The whole variable domain, remainder taken from reference TRBV11-2 and TRBJ2-7, is EAGVAQSPRYKIIEKRQSVAFWCNPISGHATLYWYQQILGQGPKLLIQFQNNGVVDDSQLPKDRFSAERLKGVDSTLKIQPAKLEDSAVYLCASSFPPTIRGEGEQYFGPGTRLTVT.

The chain has TRBV20-1 and TRBJ2-7; TRBD2 matches at 8 bases. The germline CDR1 and CDR2 sequences are DFQATT and SNEGSKA (reference sequence). CDR3 length: 13 residues. With V trimmed by 1 base and J by 7 bases, 6 bases remained unmatched. The CDR3 sequence is CSARVLAEPEQYF. The CDR3 DNA reads as TGCAGTGCTAGAGTACTAGCGGAGCCAGAGCAGTACTTC.

V is TRBV20-1 and J is TRBJ2-3; D is unresolved. Germline CDR1 and CDR2: DFQATT and SNEGSKA (reference sequence). Deletions cut 2 bases from V and 3 bases from J, with 15 bases between. The CDR3 is 15 residues long. The CDR3 sequence is CSARIGVYETDTQYF. In nucleotides, the CDR3 is TGCAGTGCTAGAATTGGGGTCTACGAGACAGATACGCAGTATTTT.